The clone carrying this T cell receptor beta chain was recorded a few times. This sample stems from a study of T-cell reconstitution after alpha-beta-depleted transplantation in children. Germline V gives CDR1 DFQATT, CDR2 SNEGSKA (reference sequence). The ends were cut back, 5 bases at V and 2 bases at J, with 20 bases in the middle. CDR3 length: 16 residues. The TCRbeta library incorporated unique molecular identifiers. Via MiXCR, TCRdb re-called the PCR reads, giving one row per CDR3 protein. The sample consists of about 610,000 distinct CDR3 sequences, about 10% of them appearing once. Sequenced here: PBMCs from the stem cell graft donor, sampled from the stem cell graft. This chain connects TRBV20-1 to TRBJ2-3, with D perhaps TRBD1 (6 bases). The TCR sequence derives from a human donor who donated a stem cell graft to a child with acute myeloid leukemia. In DNA, the CDR3 is TGCAGTGCTTACAAACCGGGACAAGGGATCACAGATACGCAGTATTTT. Residues: CSAYKPGQGITDTQYF.